The clone carrying this T cell receptor beta chain has a single count. Its antigen remains unidentified. The record originates from a study of T cells in localized non-small cell lung cancer. Sequenced by immunoSEQ multiplex PCR; TCRdb stores in-frame clones only, minus some. The sample shows 55,000 or so clones, roughly 80% of them seen only once. Trimming removed 2 bases at V and 5 bases at J, with 9 bases between. CDR1 and CDR2 from the germline V gene are SNHLY and FYNNEI. This CDR3 is built from 13 residues. Whole-study findings and limits: Heterogeneity remains possible because sequencing was limited to only one tumor region. A median around 55 of the top 100 tumor clones appeared in adjacent lung. Longer overall survival was associated with a higher density of T cells in the blood. There was higher T cell clonality in uninvolved adjacent lung than in tumor, and it was highest there.

The source was PBMCs, collected before any cancer treatment. The chain employs TRBV2 and TRBJ1-2, with D tentatively TRBD1 (5 bases). The sequence was obtained from a woman aged 35-70 years with stage II lung adenocarcinoma. The CDR3 loop reads CASSERTSYGYTF. The CDR3 region has the DNA TGTGCCAGCAGTGAAAGGACATCTTATGGCTACACCTTC.